This TCR beta chain was obtained from a study of B cell selection in AIRE deficiency. Study results and limitations: Shared Treg sequences had shorter CDR3s, biased toward rearrangements with few non-templated insertions.

The sorted conventional CD4 T cells were gated as CD4+CD127+. The repertoire was sequenced with immunoSEQ multiplex PCR; TCRdb's copy has only in-frame clones and lacks some. The repertoire holds about 20,000 clones, with approximately 97% as singletons. This CDR3 contains 17 residues. Germline V gene data show CDR1 as LGHNA and CDR2 as YSLEER. With V trimmed by 0 bases and J by 6 bases, 7 bases remained unmatched. In regard to this clone: Its antigen is unknown.

This sequence originates from a human donor with AIRE deficiency. The chain joins TRBV4-3 to TRBJ2-2; TRBD2 matches 10 bases. Material: conventional CD4+ T cells sorted from PBMCs. The CDR3 protein is CASSQDGASGRAGELFF. The CDR3 DNA reads TGCGCCAGCAGCCAAGATGGGGCTAGCGGGAGAGCCGGGGAGCTGTTTTTT.